The rows below give T cell receptor beta chains drawn from one sample of a study of CD8+CD57+ T cells in acquired aplastic anemia. TCRdb reprocessed the reads with MiXCR, giving one entry per CDR3 protein. The data show under 150,000 distinct CDR3 sequences, almost 40% seen once. The sequenced material came from sorted CD4+, CD8+, or CD8+CD57+ T cells (not recorded which) from PBMCs. All receptors come from a human donor with aplastic anemia. The conserved cysteine and the conserved F or W are not part of the CDR3 here. A D gene is named only where the DNA matches it firmly.

>NA|TRBV7-9|TRBJ1-1
ASNVRVGEAF
>TRBD2|TRBV11-1|TRBJ2-1
ASSLAGGSYNEQF
>NA|TRBV3-1|TRBJ2-2
ASSQDNLRGDTGELF
>NA|TRBV5-1|TRBJ1-1
ASSLEGPPGNTEAF
>NA|TRBV29-1|TRBJ1-5
SVGNTNQPQH
>NA|TRBV5-1|TRBJ1-4
ASSLGAGRTNEKLF
>NA|TRBV3-1|TRBJ1-6
ASSSQDTGNSPLH
>NA|TRBV25-1|TRBJ1-5
ASSPVGSSNQPQH
>NA|TRBV27|TRBJ1-4
ASSLIGEKLF
>TRBD1|TRBV18|TRBJ2-3
ASSPGTGPDTQY
>NA|TRBV7-2|TRBJ1-1
ASSLGGNRMNTEAF
>TRBD1|TRBV3-1|TRBJ1-2
ASSPRDRAYGYT
>TRBD1|TRBV28|TRBJ2-3
ASTFGTGFTDTQY
>NA|TRBV29-1|TRBJ2-3
SVIEGLSTDTQY
>TRBD1|TRBV2|TRBJ1-1
ASIRQGRTEAF
>NA|TRBV24-1|TRBJ1-1
ATSGGGEAF
>NA|TRBV30|TRBJ1-2
AWGIEGLSGYGYT
>NA|TRBV7-9|TRBJ2-7
ASSSPVERVYEQY
>NA|TRBV24-1|TRBJ1-2
ATSSSYGYT
>NA|TRBV10-3|TRBJ1-2
AMRGFYGYT
>TRBD1|TRBV10-3|TRBJ2-7
AISAAGTGGSEQY
>TRBD1|TRBV2|TRBJ2-7
ASSDRAGGVHEQY
>NA|TRBV19|TRBJ2-7
ASSTDMGRREQY
>TRBD1|TRBV5-4|TRBJ1-1
ASSGDRGTEAF
>NA|TRBV3-1|TRBJ1-3
ASSQGPQRTYGNTIY
>NA|TRBV7-4|TRBJ1-6
ASSARQVSSYNSPLH
>NA|TRBV24-1|TRBJ1-5
ATSKKNNQPQH
>NA|TRBV24-1|TRBJ2-1
ATSDRGPNNEQF
>NA|TRBV9|TRBJ1-3
ASSGRDIHSGNTIY
>NA|TRBV19|TRBJ1-3
ASSTDQGSSGNTIY
>NA|TRBV10-2|TRBJ2-7
ASSAGGGYEQY
>NA|TRBV2|TRBJ2-7
ASSEGGASDEQY
>NA|TRBV25-1|TRBJ1-6
ASSEGGASSYNSPLH
>TRBD1|TRBV2|TRBJ2-7
ASKAQGISYEQY
>NA|TRBV11-2|TRBJ1-1
ASSLGTHNTEAF
>NA|TRBV27|TRBJ1-2
ASSLLGGLYGYT
>TRBD2|TRBV6-1|TRBJ2-7
AGSEGVSGAYEQY
>TRBD1|TRBV4-1|TRBJ1-5
ASSQGRTGVNQPQH
>NA|TRBV15|TRBJ1-5
ATSRDSQYNQPQH
>TRBD1|TRBV2|TRBJ2-1
ATSPGQGSYNEQF
>NA|TRBV14|TRBJ2-1
ASSLPGLTYNEQF
>NA|TRBV7-9|TRBJ2-7
ASTPWTESWEQY